This T cell receptor beta chain was recovered during a study of blood T cell repertoires in COVID-19. At the level of the study: The analysed material was cDNA or gDNA that came from T cells, B-cell-depleted T cells, or PBMCs.

V gave up 0 bases and J gave up 8 bases, with 5 bases separating them. The CDR3 has 13 amino acids. The germline V gene has CDR1 MNHEY and CDR2 SMNVEV (reference sequence). Residents of 24 US areas, aged roughly 18 to 89 years, made up the participants. Before being deemed recovered, Cohort 3 donors had two negative PCRs, clearance, or symptom resolution. The table came from immunoSEQ multiplex PCR; TCRdb's copy has only in-frame clones and leaves some out. Of roughly 180,000 clones listed, about 90% were seen once; the top ten hold 2% to 2.5%. The origin of this receptor is a woman aged 25 to 39 who had recovered from COVID-19. The sample comprised PBMCs or T cells enriched from blood (not recorded which). J is TRBJ1-6 and V is TRBV27; D gene ambiguous. Written as DNA, the CDR3 is TGTGCCAGCAGTTTATCTCGGGATTCACCCCTCCACTTT. Residues: CASSLSRDSPLHF.